Given below is one T cell receptor beta chain in context. These data originate in a study of blood T cells in healthy people across ages. Germline-derived CDR1 and CDR2 are ENHRY and SYGVKD. The CDR3 has 13 amino acids. Trimming removed 4 bases from V and 4 bases from J; junction bases left unmatched: 3. Together with a sample-barcoded 5' primer, a J-beta primer mix was included in a second PCR lasting about 6 to 11 cycles. TCRdb fed the 5' RACE reads into MiXCR, producing one record per CDR3 protein. The sample consists of around 800,000 distinct CDR3 sequences, roughly 50% of them appearing once. Each sample used at least 6 million PBMCs.

The source of this sequence is a man at least 80 years old in good health. Sequenced sample: blood. V is TRBV10-3 and J is TRBJ1-1; 7 bases fit TRBD1. CDR3 sequence: CAISVDRATEAFF. As DNA, the CDR3 is TGTGCCATCAGTGTTGACAGGGCCACTGAAGCTTTCTTT.